This T cell receptor (beta chain) was retrieved from a study of neoadjuvant anti-PD-1 for oral cavity cancer. Study-level background: Nivolumab at 3 mg/kg was mostly given biweekly, three to four doses, pre-surgery. Patients without progression received a fourth nivolumab dose around day 43, then surgical resection on days 50-56. General study results and limits: Post-nivolumab, blood T cell clonality was significantly elevated in non-responders.

The ends were cut back, 1 base at V and 3 bases at J, with 16 bases in the middle. This CDR3 region has 18 residues. Germline V gene sequence: CDR1 SGHAT, CDR2 FQNNGV. In the case of this clone: Its antigen remains unknown.

Some clones are missing from TCRdb's copy, which holds only in-frame ones; the method was immunoSEQ multiplex PCR. In the table there are 13,000 to 15,000 clones, 50% to 65% of which are singletons. This clonotype was obtained from a person between 40 and 79 years old with oral cavity squamous cell carcinoma. The input for sequencing was PBMCs, taken before nivolumab (anti-PD-1) treatment. The rearrangement joins TRBV11-2 to TRBJ1-6; TRBD1 might be the D (5 bases). The DNA for the CDR3 is TGTGCCAGCAGCTTAGTCCCCCCAGGGCAGGTCTATAATTCACCCCTCCACTTT. As protein: CASSLVPPGQVYNSPLHF.